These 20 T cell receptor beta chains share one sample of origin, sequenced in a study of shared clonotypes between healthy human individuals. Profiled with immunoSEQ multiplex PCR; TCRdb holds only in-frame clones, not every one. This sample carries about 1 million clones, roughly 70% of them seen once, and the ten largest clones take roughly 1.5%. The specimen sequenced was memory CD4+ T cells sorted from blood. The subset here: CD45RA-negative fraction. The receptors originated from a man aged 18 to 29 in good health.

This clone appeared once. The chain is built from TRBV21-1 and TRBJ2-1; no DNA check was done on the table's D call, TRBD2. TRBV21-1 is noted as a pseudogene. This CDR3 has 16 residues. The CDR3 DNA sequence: TGTGCCAGCAGCAAATTTCCTAGCGGGGATGAGAATGAGCAGTTCTTC. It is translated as CASSKFPSGDENEQFF.

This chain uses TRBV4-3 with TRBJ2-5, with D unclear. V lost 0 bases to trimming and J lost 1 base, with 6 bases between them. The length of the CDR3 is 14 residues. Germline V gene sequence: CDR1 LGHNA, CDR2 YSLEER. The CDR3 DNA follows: TGCGCCAGCAGCCAAGACTTGGTCCAAGAGACCCAGTACTTC. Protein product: CASSQDLVQETQYF.

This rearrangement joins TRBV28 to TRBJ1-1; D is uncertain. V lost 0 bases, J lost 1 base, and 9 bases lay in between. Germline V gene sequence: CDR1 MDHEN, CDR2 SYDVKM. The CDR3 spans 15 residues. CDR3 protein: CASSLWDGPNTEAFF. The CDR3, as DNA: TGTGCCAGCAGTTTATGGGACGGACCGAACACTGAAGCTTTCTTT.

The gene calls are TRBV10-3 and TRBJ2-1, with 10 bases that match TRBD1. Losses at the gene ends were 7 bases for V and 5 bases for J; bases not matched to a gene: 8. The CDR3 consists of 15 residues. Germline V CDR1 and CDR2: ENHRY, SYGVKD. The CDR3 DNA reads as TGTGCCATCACTCCGGGGACAGGGGATAACAATGAGCAGTTCTTC. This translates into CAITPGTGDNNEQFF.

The CDR3, as DNA: TGTGCCAGCAGCGGGCGTGGGGGGCAGGGTGAGCAGTTCTTC. Protein product: CASSGRGGQGEQFF. The chain uses TRBV2 and TRBJ2-1; D is possibly TRBD1 or TRBD2 (6 bases each). Trimming pared 6 bases from V and 9 bases from J, leaving 18 bases between. This CDR3 has 14 residues. Germline V gene sequence: CDR1 SNHLY, CDR2 FYNNEI.

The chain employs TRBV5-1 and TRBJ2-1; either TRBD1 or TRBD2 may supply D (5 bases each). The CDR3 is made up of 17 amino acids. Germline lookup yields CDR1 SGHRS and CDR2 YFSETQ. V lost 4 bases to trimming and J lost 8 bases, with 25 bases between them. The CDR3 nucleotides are TGCGCCAGCAGCAATACCCCGGGACCGCAAGGGTATGATGAGCAGTTCTTC. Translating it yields CASSNTPGPQGYDEQFF.

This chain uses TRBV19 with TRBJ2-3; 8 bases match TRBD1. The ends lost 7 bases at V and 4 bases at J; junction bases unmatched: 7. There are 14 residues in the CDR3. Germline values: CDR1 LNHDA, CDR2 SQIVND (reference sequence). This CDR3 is CASTTGVLSDTQYF. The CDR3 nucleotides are TGTGCCAGTACGACAGGGGTTTTGTCAGATACGCAGTATTTT.

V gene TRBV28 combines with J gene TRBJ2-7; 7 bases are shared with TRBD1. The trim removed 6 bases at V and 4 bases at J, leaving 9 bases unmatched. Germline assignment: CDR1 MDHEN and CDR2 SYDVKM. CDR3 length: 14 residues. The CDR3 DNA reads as TGTGCCAGCAGGTTAGGGGGCGATCGATACGAGCAGTACTTC. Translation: CASRLGGDRYEQYF.

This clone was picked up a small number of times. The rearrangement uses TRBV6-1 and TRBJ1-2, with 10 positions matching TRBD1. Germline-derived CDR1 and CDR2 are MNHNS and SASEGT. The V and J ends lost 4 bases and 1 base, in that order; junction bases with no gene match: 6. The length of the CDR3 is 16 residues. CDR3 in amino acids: CASSVGTGADNYGYTF. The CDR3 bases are TGTGCCAGCAGTGTCGGGACAGGGGCTGATAACTATGGCTACACCTTC.

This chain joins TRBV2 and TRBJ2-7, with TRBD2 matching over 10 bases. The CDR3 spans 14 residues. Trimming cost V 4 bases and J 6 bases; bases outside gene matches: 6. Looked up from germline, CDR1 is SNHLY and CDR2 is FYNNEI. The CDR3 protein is CASSVERGGSEQYF. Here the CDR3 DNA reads TGTGCCAGCAGTGTTGAGCGGGGGGGAAGCGAGCAGTACTTC.

CDR3 region: CASSISGLPQETQYF. CDR3 nucleotides: TGTGCCAGTAGTATAAGCGGACTGCCGCAAGAGACCCAGTACTTC. The genes are TRBV19 and TRBJ2-5; a possible D gene is TRBD2 (5 bases). Germline V gene data show CDR1 as LNHDA and CDR2 as SQIVND (reference sequence). The CDR3 spans 15 residues. Deletions cut 2 bases from V and 2 bases from J, with 12 bases between.

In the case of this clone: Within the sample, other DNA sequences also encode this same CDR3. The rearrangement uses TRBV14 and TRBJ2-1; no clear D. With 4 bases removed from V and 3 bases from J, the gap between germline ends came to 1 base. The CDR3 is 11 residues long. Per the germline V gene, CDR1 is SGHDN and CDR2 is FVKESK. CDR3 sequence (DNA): TGTGCCAGCAGCCGCTACAATGAGCAGTTCTTC. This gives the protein CASSRYNEQFF. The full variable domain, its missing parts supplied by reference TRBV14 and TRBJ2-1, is EAGVTQFPSHSVIEKGQTVTLRCDPISGHDNLYWYRRVMGKEIKFLLHFVKESKQDESGMPNNRFLAERTGGTYSTLKVQPAELEDSGVYFCASSRYNEQFFGPGTRLTVL.

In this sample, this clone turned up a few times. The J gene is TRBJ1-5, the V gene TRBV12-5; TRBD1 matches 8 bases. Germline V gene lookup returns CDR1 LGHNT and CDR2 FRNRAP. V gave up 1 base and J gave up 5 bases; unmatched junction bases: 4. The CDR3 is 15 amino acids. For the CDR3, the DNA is TGTGCTAGTGGTTTGGGGACAGGGACCTATCAGCCCCAGCATTTT. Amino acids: CASGLGTGTYQPQHF.

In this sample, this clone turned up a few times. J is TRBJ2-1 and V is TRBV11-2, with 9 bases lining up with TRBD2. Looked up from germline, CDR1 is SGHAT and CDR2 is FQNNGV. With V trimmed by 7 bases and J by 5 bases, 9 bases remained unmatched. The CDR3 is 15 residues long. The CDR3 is CASTPGGGRDNEQFF. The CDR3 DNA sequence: TGTGCCAGCACCCCCGGGGGCGGGAGGGACAATGAGCAGTTCTTC.

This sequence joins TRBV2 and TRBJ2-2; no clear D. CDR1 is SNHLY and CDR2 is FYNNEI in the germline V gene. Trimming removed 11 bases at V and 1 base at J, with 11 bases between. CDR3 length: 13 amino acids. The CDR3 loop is CAQFTRNTGELFF. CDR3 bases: TGTGCCCAGTTCACCCGGAACACCGGGGAGCTGTTTTTT.

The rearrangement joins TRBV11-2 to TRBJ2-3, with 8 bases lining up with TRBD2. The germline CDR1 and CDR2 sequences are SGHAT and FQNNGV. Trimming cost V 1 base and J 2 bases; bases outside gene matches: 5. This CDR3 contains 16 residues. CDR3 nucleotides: TGTGCCAGCAGCTTAGGGGCTAGCGGGCTCACAGATACGCAGTATTTT. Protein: CASSLGASGLTDTQYF.

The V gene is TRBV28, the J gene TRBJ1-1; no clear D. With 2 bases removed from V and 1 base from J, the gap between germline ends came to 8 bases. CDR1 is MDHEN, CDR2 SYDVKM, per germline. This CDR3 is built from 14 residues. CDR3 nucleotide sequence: TGTGCCAGCAGTTTACTGACTGGGAACACTGAAGCTTTCTTT. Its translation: CASSLLTGNTEAFF. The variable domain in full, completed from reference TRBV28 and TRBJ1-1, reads DVKVTQSSRYLVKRTGEKVFLECVQDMDHENMFWYRQDPGLGLRLIYFSYDVKMKEKGDIPEGYSVSREKKERFSLILESASTNQTSMYLCASSLLTGNTEAFFGQGTRLTVV.

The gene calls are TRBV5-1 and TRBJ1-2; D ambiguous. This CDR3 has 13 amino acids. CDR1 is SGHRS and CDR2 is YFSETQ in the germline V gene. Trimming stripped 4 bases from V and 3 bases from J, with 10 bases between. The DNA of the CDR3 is TGCGCCAGCAGCCGTGACACTGACTATGGCTACACCTTC. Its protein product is CASSRDTDYGYTF.

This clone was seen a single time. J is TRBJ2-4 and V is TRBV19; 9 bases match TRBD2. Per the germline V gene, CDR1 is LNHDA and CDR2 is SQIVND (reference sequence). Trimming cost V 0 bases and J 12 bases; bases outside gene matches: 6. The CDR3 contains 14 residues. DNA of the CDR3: TGTGCCAGTAGTATAGAGAGCGGGAGGTCCGGTCAGTACTTC. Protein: CASSIESGRSGQYF.

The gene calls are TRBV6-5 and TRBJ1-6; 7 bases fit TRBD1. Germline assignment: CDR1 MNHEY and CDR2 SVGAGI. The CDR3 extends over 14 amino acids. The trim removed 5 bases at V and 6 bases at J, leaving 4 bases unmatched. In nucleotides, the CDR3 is TGTGCCAGCAGTGAAAGGGACAGTAATTCACCCCTCCACTTT. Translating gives CASSERDSNSPLHF.